Shown below are 9 T cell receptor beta chains from a single sample sequenced in a study of graft-versus-host responses after intestinal transplantation. The data were produced by immunoSEQ multiplex PCR, yet TCRdb's version contains in-frame clones alone and is incomplete. Of just under 8,000 clones detected, 95% to 98% appear once; the ten largest clones hold about 0.25%. The specimen comprised PBMCs, sampled 23 days after intestinal transplant. Source of these receptors: a human patient who received an intestinal transplant, so some T cells may come from the graft donor.

This chain connects TRBV28 to TRBJ1-4; 11 positions agree with TRBD1. Trimming removed 6 bases from V and 10 bases from J; junction bases left unmatched: 10. The CDR3 has 15 amino acids. The germline gives CDR1 MDHEN, CDR2 SYDVKM. This chain's CDR3 is CASRLYGTGGRKLFF. As DNA, the CDR3 is TGTGCCAGCAGACTATACGGGACAGGGGGTAGAAAACTGTTTTTT.

This clone appeared once. CDR3 sequence (DNA): TGTGCCAGCAGCCCCGTAACCGGGACTCCAGAAGGAGGCTACACCTTC. Translated, it gives CASSPVTGTPEGGYTF. The chain recombines TRBV7-9 with TRBJ1-2; possibly TRBD1 for D (5 bases). CDR3 length: 16 residues. Per the germline V gene, CDR1 is SEHNR and CDR2 is FQNEAQ (reference sequence). Trimming took 5 bases from V and 8 from J, leaving 24 bases between them.

This clone was observed a handful of times. V and J are TRBV9 and TRBJ1-5; no clear D. The CDR3 loop spans 14 amino acids. V dropped 2 bases and J dropped 4 bases, with 10 bases sitting between them. The V gene's germline CDR1 is SGDLS and CDR2 YYNGEE. CDR3 nucleotides: TGTGCCAGCAGCGTCGGCAGTGAAAATCAGCCCCAGCATTTT. It codes for CASSVGSENQPQHF. Filled out from reference TRBV9 and TRBJ1-5, the complete variable domain reads DSGVTQTPKHLITATGQRVTLRCSPRSGDLSVYWYQQSLDQGLQFLIQYYNGEERAKGNILERFSAQQFPDLHSELNLSSLELGDSALYFCASSVGSENQPQHFGDGTRLSIL.

CDR3 sequence: CASSLGGGAEAFF. The CDR3 nucleotides are TGTGCCAGCAGCTTAGGAGGGGGTGCTGAAGCTTTCTTT. V gene TRBV11-3 combines with J gene TRBJ1-1, with D maybe TRBD1 (6 bases). The germline gives CDR1 SGHNT, CDR2 YENEEA. The CDR3 is 13 residues long. The ends were cut back, 1 base at V and 6 bases at J, with 9 bases in the middle. Supplemented by reference TRBV11-3 and TRBJ1-1, the full variable domain reads EAGVVQSPRYKIIEKKQPVAFWCNPISGHNTLYWYLQNLGQGPELLIRYENEEAVDDSQLPKDRFSAERLKGVDSTLKIQPAELGDSAVYLCASSLGGGAEAFFGQGTRLTVV.

The chain joins TRBV9 to TRBJ1-2; 9 positions match TRBD1. CDR3 length: 16 amino acids. Germline CDR1 reads SGDLS; CDR2 reads YYNGEE. With V trimmed by 4 bases and J by 4 bases, 11 bases remained unmatched. CDR3 nucleotides: TGTGCCAGCAGCTCTCCGGGGACAGGGTTCCTCTATGGCTACACCTTC. Residues: CASSSPGTGFLYGYTF.

This rearrangement joins TRBV25-1 to TRBJ1-2, with no clear D. CDR3 size: 14 residues. Germline-derived CDR1 and CDR2 are MGHDK and SYGVNS. Trimming removed 4 bases at V and 6 bases at J, with 15 bases between. CDR3 DNA sequence: TGTGCCAGCAGTGGCCCCGGGATCGCCAATGGCTACACCTTC. It is translated as CASSGPGIANGYTF.

This clone is a singleton in its sample. At one end the junction does not follow the germline gene, possibly because of a read error. The rearrangement joins TRBV7-7 to TRBJ2-1; 7 bases line up with TRBD2. This CDR3 contains 16 residues. CDR1 and CDR2 from the germline V gene are SSHAT and FNYEAQ (reference sequence). This CDR3 is CASSLGAGASYNEQFF. CDR3 bases: TGTGCTAGCAGCTTAGGGGCGGGAGCCTCCTACAATGAGCAGTTCTTC.

The gene calls are TRBV7-2 and TRBJ2-7; perhaps TRBD2 as D (6 bases). V lost 5 bases to trimming and J lost 0 bases, with 17 bases between them. This CDR3 is built from 16 residues. Germline values: CDR1 SGHTA, CDR2 FQGNSA. The CDR3 nucleotides read TGTGCCAGCAGCCCCGAGAGCGGGTCTAGCTCCTACGAGCAGTACTTC. Protein product: CASSPESGSSSYEQYF. The full variable domain, completed using reference TRBV7-2 and TRBJ2-7, is GAGVSQSPSNKVTEKGKDVELRCDPISGHTALYWYRQSLGQGLEFLIYFQGNSAPDKSGLPSDRFSAERTGGSVSTLTIQRTQQEDSAVYLCASSPESGSSSYEQYFGPGTRLTVT.

The chain uses TRBV28 and TRBJ2-3; TRBD1 agrees at 9 bases. The CDR3 is 16 amino acids. CDR1 is MDHEN, CDR2 SYDVKM, per germline. The trim removed 4 bases at V and 1 base at J, leaving 6 bases unmatched. Here the CDR3 reads CASSSLRDRGTDTQYF. As DNA, the CDR3 is TGTGCCAGCAGTTCTCTCCGGGACAGGGGCACAGATACGCAGTATTTT.